These 9 T cell receptor beta chains came from one sample sequenced in a study of prognosis after radiotherapy for stage I lung cancer (dated by TCRdb to about 2021). The sequencer listed for this sample is Illumina HiSeq 3000. Two rounds of multiplex PCR on genomic DNA were used to amplify the TCR beta CDR3 region. In the first PCR round, primers specific to each TRBV and TRBJ gene were used, and the primer sequences were filed in Chinese patent CN105087789A. TCRdb handled the public reads itself, with Q25 trimming in fastp and clone calling in MiXCR, and kept productive beta chains. Rows matching on CDR3 protein sequence are summarized as one entry with the most common DNA and genes. This sample has about 28,000 distinct CDR3 sequences in its table, and less than 35% of those were observed once. The ten largest clonotypes hold around an eighth of the sample. Sample: PBMCs, taken before or after stereotactic body radiation therapy (not recorded which). These receptor sequences come from a donor over 45 with non-small cell lung cancer.

This rearrangement joins TRBV27 to TRBJ1-1, with 9 bases fitting TRBD1. Trimming took 5 bases from V and 0 from J; bases not matched to a gene: 10. The CDR3 totals 17 residues. In germline, CDR1 is MNHEY, CDR2 SMNVEV (reference sequence). CDR3 sequence: CASSPGTGNPLNTEAFF. CDR3 nucleotides: TGTGCCAGCAGTCCGGGGACAGGGAATCCCCTGAACACTGAAGCTTTCTTT.

This clonotype was counted many times. The rearrangement joins TRBV30 to TRBJ1-4, with D perhaps TRBD1 (6 bases). V was shortened by 1 base and J by 8 bases, with 14 bases between the two germline ends. This CDR3 has 14 amino acids. Germline V gives CDR1 GTSNPN, CDR2 SVGIG (reference sequence). The CDR3 protein is CAWSGGGQDEKLFF. CDR3 DNA sequence: TGTGCCTGGAGTGGAGGGGGACAAGACGAAAAACTGTTTTTT.

In its sample, this clonotype was seen many times. The CDR3 spells CASSLTSGGSSYNEQFF. CDR3 DNA: TGTGCCAGCAGCCTTACTAGCGGGGGGAGCTCCTACAATGAGCAGTTCTTC. V and J are TRBV3-1 and TRBJ2-1, with 12 positions matching TRBD2. Germline-derived CDR1 and CDR2 are LGHDT and YNNKEL (reference sequence). V was clipped by 4 bases and J by 0 bases; unmatched bases: 4. CDR3 length: 17 amino acids.

In its sample, this clonotype was seen many times. The chain links TRBV5-5 to TRBJ1-5, with 7 bases matching TRBD1. This CDR3 contains 17 residues. Trimming removed 4 bases from V and 1 base from J; junction bases left unmatched: 11. The V gene's germline CDR1 is SGHKS and CDR2 YYEKEE (reference sequence). The CDR3 reads CASSLRFQGGSNQPQHF. The CDR3 bases are TGTGCCAGCAGCCTACGGTTCCAGGGGGGAAGCAATCAGCCCCAGCATTTT.

This clonotype was seen only once. V is TRBV4-1 and J is TRBJ1-4; TRBD1 matches 9 bases. CDR1 and CDR2 from the germline V gene are MGHRA and YSYEKL. The ends lost 0 bases at V and 7 bases at J; junction bases unmatched: 3. This CDR3 has 15 residues. CDR3 DNA: TGCGCCAGCAGCCAAGATGGGACAGGGTTTGAAAAACTGTTTTTT. It yields the protein CASSQDGTGFEKLFF.

Concerning this clonotype: A far larger clone lies a single base away; this is likely a read error. This chain joins TRBV6-4 and TRBJ2-3, with 10 bases aligning to TRBD2. The CDR3 has 17 residues. The germline V gene encodes CDR1 MRHNA and CDR2 SNTAGT. The CDR3 coding sequence is TGTGCCAGCAGTTACTCTTCTAGCGGGGGCCGTGTGGATACGCAGTATTTT. As protein: CASSYSSSGGRVDTQYF.

Comment on this clonotype: This may be a read error, as it is one base from a much larger clone. The J gene is TRBJ1-4, the V gene TRBV9, with 11 bases lining up with TRBD1. V lost 3 bases, J lost 10 bases, and 8 bases stayed unmatched. Germline loops: CDR1 SGDLS, CDR2 YYNGEE. The CDR3 covers 15 residues. CDR3 amino acids: CASSANGTGGRKLFF. The DNA for the CDR3 is TGTGCCAGCAGCGCTAACGGGACAGGGGGGAGAAAACTGTTTTTT. Drawing the rest from reference TRBV9 and TRBJ1-4, the complete variable domain is DSGVTQTPKHLITATGQRVTLRCSPRSGDLSVYWYQQSLDQGLQFLIQYYNGEERAKGNILERFSAQQFPDLHSELNLSSLELGDSALYFCASSANGTGGRKLFFGSGTQLSVL.

This clonotype was found many times. One junction end does not reproduce the germline sequence, and a read error may be involved. The CDR3 spells CASSKTGRWSGNINF. For the CDR3, the DNA is TGTGCCAGCAGTAAGACAGGGAGGTGGAGTGGGAATATTAACTTC. The rearrangement uses TRBV28 and TRBJ2-7, with D possibly being TRBD1 (7 bases). Germline V gene lookup returns CDR1 MDHEN and CDR2 SYDVKM. The CDR3 runs 15 residues.

The V call is TRBV2, the J call TRBJ2-7; 8 bases are shared with TRBD2. CDR1 and CDR2 (germline): SNHLY, FYNNEI. The CDR3 consists of 13 residues. The J segment lost 1 base and the V segment lost 7 bases, leaving 3 bases of the junction unmatched. Here the CDR3 DNA reads TGTGCCAGCACTATAGCGGGGTCCTACGAGCAGTACTTC. This translates into CASTIAGSYEQYF.